These 27 T cell receptor beta chains were all obtained from the same sample, sequenced in a study of blood T cell repertoires in COVID-19. TCRdb's copy holds only in-frame clones and misses some; the assay was immunoSEQ multiplex PCR. Found here are about 180,000 clones, around 80% of them singletons; the top ten hold 2.9%. The sample consisted of peripheral blood. These TCRs come from a woman aged 60-70 years with acute or convalescent COVID-19.

The CDR3 reads CAWSPRHILSYEQYF. The CDR3 bases are TGTGCCTGGAGCCCTCGACACATTCTCTCCTACGAGCAGTACTTC. The rearrangement links TRBV30 to TRBJ2-7; D uncertain. The V end lost 3 bases, the J end lost 0 bases, and 15 bases lay between the germline ends. Germline CDR1 and CDR2: GTSNPN and SVGIG (reference sequence). The CDR3 runs to 15 residues.

The chain recombines TRBV29-1 with TRBJ1-3; D ambiguous. CDR1 and CDR2 from the germline V gene are SQVTM and ANQGSEA. Trimming took off 5 bases at V and 0 bases at J, with 8 bases between the two ends. The CDR3 is made up of 13 amino acids. CDR3 region: CSVSTGSGNTIYF. The DNA of the CDR3 is TGCAGCGTTTCGACGGGCTCTGGAAACACCATATATTTT.

This chain uses TRBV19 with TRBJ1-6, with D possibly matching TRBD1 (5 bases). Germline CDR1 and CDR2: LNHDA and SQIVND (reference sequence). This CDR3 is 15 amino acids long. Trimming took off 6 bases at V and 4 bases at J, with 13 bases between the two ends. In nucleotides, the CDR3 is TGTGCCAGTAGGATGGGGGGGGAATATAATTCACCCCTCCACTTT. Translation: CASRMGGEYNSPLHF.

CDR3: CASKGQGLGYTF. The CDR3 nucleotides read TGTGCCAGCAAGGGACAGGGGCTTGGCTACACCTTC. The chain is built from TRBV12-3 or TRBV12-4 and TRBJ1-2, with 10 bases lining up with TRBD1. V was clipped by 7 bases and J by 7 bases; unmatched bases: 3. The CDR3 extends over 12 amino acids.

This chain joins TRBV6-5 and TRBJ2-3, with D unclear. CDR1 and CDR2 from the germline V gene are MNHEY and SVGAGI. The CDR3 totals 12 residues. Trimming cost V 10 bases and J 0 bases, with 8 bases left between them. The CDR3 bases are TGTGCCACGACTGGCAGCACAGATACGCAGTATTTT. It translates to CATTGSTDTQYF.

The J gene is TRBJ1-2, the V gene TRBV27; 9 positions agree with TRBD1. CDR3 length: 15 residues. Germline trimming cut 5 bases from V and 2 bases from J; bases unmatched to any gene: 6. Germline V gene data show CDR1 as MNHEY and CDR2 as SMNVEV (reference sequence). CDR3 coding DNA: TGTGCCAGCAGTCCTACGGGGACAGGGAACTATGGCTACACCTTC. Residues: CASSPTGTGNYGYTF.

The chain has TRBV15 and TRBJ2-5, with 10 bases lining up with TRBD2. CDR3 size: 16 residues. V lost 1 base and J lost 7; bases outside the gene matches: 9. Germline V gene lookup returns CDR1 LNHNV and CDR2 YYDKDF (reference sequence). CDR3 in DNA: TGTGCCACCAGCAGAGTTTCTAGCGGGGGTGGAAGGACCCAGTACTTC. Protein sequence: CATSRVSSGGGRTQYF.

This clone was counted a few times. The gene calls are TRBV10-3 and TRBJ2-7; TRBD1 matches 9 bases. This CDR3 has 16 amino acids. Losses at the gene ends were 3 bases for V and 2 bases for J; bases not matched to a gene: 8. Germline assignment: CDR1 ENHRY and CDR2 SYGVKD. CDR3 DNA: TGTGCCATCAGTGACCCGGACAGGGGTGCCCCCTACGAGCAGTACTTC. It encodes CAISDPDRGAPYEQYF.

The J gene is TRBJ1-2, the V gene TRBV29-1; 7 bases align to TRBD1. This CDR3 spans 14 amino acids. Germline V CDR1 and CDR2: SQVTM, ANQGSEA. The V and J ends lost 3 bases and 4 bases, in that order; junction bases with no gene match: 8. Written as DNA, the CDR3 is TGCAGCGTTGATCGACAGGGAGCGGCCTATGGCTACACCTTC. Protein sequence: CSVDRQGAAYGYTF. The whole variable domain, filled in from reference TRBV29-1 and TRBJ1-2, reads SAVISQKPSRDICQRGTSLTIQCQVDSQVTMMFWYRQQPGQSLTLIATANQGSEATYESGFVIDKFPISRPNLTFSTLTVSNMSPEDSSIYLCSVDRQGAAYGYTFGSGTRLTVV.

CDR3 DNA: TGTGCCTCGCGACAGGGGGCCTGGGGAAACACCATATATTTT. Translation gives CASRQGAWGNTIYF. The V gene is TRBV6-5, the J gene TRBJ1-3; TRBD1 aligns across 10 bases. This CDR3 is 14 amino acids long. Germline V CDR1 and CDR2: MNHEY, SVGAGI. The V and J ends lost 11 bases and 4 bases, in that order; junction bases with no gene match: 8.

The V gene is TRBV14, the J gene TRBJ1-2, with a possible D match to TRBD1 (5 bases). Trimming pared 1 base from V and 4 bases from J, leaving 7 bases between. Germline V gene sequence: CDR1 SGHDN, CDR2 FVKESK. The length of the CDR3 is 13 residues. CDR3 nucleotide sequence: TGTGCCAGCAGCCAAGGGGGGGGCTATGGCTACACCTTC. It codes for CASSQGGGYGYTF.

The gene calls are TRBV6-5 and TRBJ2-7, with D unresolved. Germline CDR1 reads MNHEY; CDR2 reads SVGAGI. Trimming removed 0 bases from V and 3 bases from J, with 9 bases in between. The CDR3 loop spans 14 amino acids. The CDR3 is CASSYSWPYYEQYF. The DNA for the CDR3 is TGTGCCAGCAGTTACTCGTGGCCATACTACGAGCAGTACTTC.

J is TRBJ1-6 and V is TRBV19; 9 bases line up with TRBD1. The CDR3 extends over 14 amino acids. Trimming cost V 5 bases and J 8 bases; bases outside gene matches: 4. The germline gives CDR1 LNHDA, CDR2 SQIVND (reference sequence). CDR3 DNA: TGTGCCAGTAGTGGCACAGGGGGCGATTCACCCCTCCACTTT. This translates into CASSGTGGDSPLHF.

In this sample, this clone turned up once. V is TRBV18 and J is TRBJ1-2; 7 bases match TRBD1. Looked up from germline, CDR1 is KGHSH and CDR2 is LQKENI. With 3 bases clipped from V and 2 bases from J, the junction kept 6 bases outside the gene matches. The CDR3 covers 15 residues. CDR3 in DNA: TGTGCCAGCTCACCCGCCGGGGACAGAAACTATGGCTACACCTTC. It specifies CASSPAGDRNYGYTF.

The chain has TRBV4-3 and TRBJ2-5; 9 bases match TRBD1. Germline V gene sequence: CDR1 LGHNA, CDR2 YSLEER. With 1 base clipped from V and 5 bases from J, the junction kept 8 bases outside the gene matches. This CDR3 is built from 16 residues. CDR3 DNA: TGCGCCAGCAGCCAAGGCGGGACAGGGTCGGGGGAGACCCAGTACTTC. Its translation: CASSQGGTGSGETQYF.

The J gene is TRBJ1-6, the V gene TRBV4-3; no clear D gene. Between the trimmed V and J ends, which lost 0 bases and 4 bases, there was a span of 7 bases. The CDR3 runs to 15 residues. CDR1 and CDR2 (germline): LGHNA, YSLEER. CDR3 nucleotides: TGCGCCAGCAGCCAAGATCCGGGTTATAATTCACCCCTCCACTTT. It is translated as CASSQDPGYNSPLHF.

This chain joins TRBV7-9 and TRBJ1-2; 7 bases line up with TRBD1. The CDR3 is 15 amino acids. V shed 4 bases and J 7 bases; nucleotides not matched to a gene: 12. Looked up from germline, CDR1 is SEHNR and CDR2 is FQNEAQ (reference sequence). The CDR3 reads CASSSTDRDRSGYTF. CDR3 DNA sequence: TGTGCCAGCAGCTCTACCGACAGGGATAGGTCTGGCTACACCTTC.

In its sample, this clone was seen a few times. Other DNA sequences in this sample translate to the same CDR3. The chain joins TRBV9 to TRBJ1-6; D might be TRBD1 (5 bases). This CDR3 comprises 14 residues. The V end was cut by 0 bases, the J end by 5 bases, with 6 bases between. Germline V CDR1 and CDR2: SGDLS, YYNGEE. The CDR3 here is CASSVGQNNSPLHF. DNA for the CDR3: TGTGCCAGCAGCGTAGGACAGAATAATTCACCCCTCCACTTT.

The chain combines TRBV6-5 with TRBJ1-1; D perhaps matches TRBD1 (6 bases). Between the trimmed V and J ends, which lost 5 bases and 0 bases, there was a span of 13 bases. This CDR3 is 15 amino acids long. Germline CDR1 MNHEY, CDR2 SVGAGI. CDR3 bases: TGTGCCAGCAGTAAGACAGGCGTTATGAACACTGAAGCTTTCTTT. It is translated as CASSKTGVMNTEAFF.

The chain carries TRBV6-4 and TRBJ2-1; 7 nucleotides agree with TRBD2. V lost 1 base to trimming and J lost 6 bases; unmatched junction nucleotides: 9. Germline loops: CDR1 MRHNA, CDR2 SNTAGT. There are 16 residues in the CDR3. CDR3 region: CASSDYSGLGINEQFF. The CDR3, as DNA: TGTGCCAGCAGTGACTACTCCGGACTAGGCATCAATGAGCAGTTCTTC.

The V and J genes are TRBV29-1 and TRBJ2-2; 8 bases map to TRBD2. In germline, CDR1 is SQVTM, CDR2 ANQGSEA. The V segment lost 5 bases and the J segment 7 bases; nucleotides outside the gene matches: 9. The CDR3 covers 14 residues. The CDR3 sequence: CSVSRGGLGGELFF. Written as DNA, the CDR3 is TGCAGCGTTAGTCGGGGGGGCCTCGGCGGGGAGCTGTTTTTT.

The rearrangement links TRBV5-1 to TRBJ1-2; no definite D call. The germline V gene encodes CDR1 SGHRS and CDR2 YFSETQ. CDR3 size: 13 residues. V was pared by 9 bases and J by 6 bases, with 18 bases between. The CDR3 nucleotides are TGCGCCACTTCCCCCGGGGATCGGGATGGCTACACCTTC. It codes for CATSPGDRDGYTF.

V usage is TRBV7-6 and J usage is TRBJ2-5; 10 bases line up with TRBD1. Trimming cost V 4 bases and J 2 bases; bases outside gene matches: 10. The CDR3 covers 17 residues. CDR1 and CDR2 (germline): SGHVS, FNYEAQ. Written as DNA, the CDR3 is TGTGCCAGCAGCTCTCCCCGGGTGGGACAGGGGCAAGAGACCCAGTACTTC. This translates into CASSSPRVGQGQETQYF.

The chain employs TRBV5-1 and TRBJ1-3; 7 positions agree with TRBD1. Germline-derived CDR1 and CDR2 are SGHRS and YFSETQ. The junction had 5 bases not matched to a gene; V was cut back by 0 bases and J by 5 bases. This CDR3 is built from 15 residues. CDR3 sequence: CASSLEATGRNTIYF. Here the CDR3 DNA reads TGCGCCAGCAGCTTGGAAGCGACAGGGAGAAACACCATATATTTT.

The chain links TRBV15 to TRBJ2-3, with 10 positions matching TRBD1. This CDR3 comprises 18 residues. Germline V gene sequence: CDR1 LNHNV, CDR2 YYDKDF (reference sequence). Losses at the gene ends were 3 bases for V and 1 base for J; bases not matched to a gene: 10. The CDR3 sequence: CATSRESGTGDGTDTQYF. In DNA, the CDR3 is TGTGCCACCAGCAGGGAATCAGGGACAGGGGACGGCACAGATACGCAGTATTTT.

A remark on this clone: One junction end does not reproduce the germline sequence, and a read error may be involved. The chain has TRBV7-7 and TRBJ1-2, with 8 bases lining up with TRBD1. This CDR3 is built from 15 residues. The germline CDR1 and CDR2 sequences are SSHAT and FNYEAQ (reference sequence). The CDR3 nucleotides read TGTGCTAGCAGCTTTCGCCCAGGGGGCCTCTATGGCTACACCTTC. As protein: CASSFRPGGLYGYTF.

This clone has only one observation. This sequence joins TRBV5-1 and TRBJ2-2, with 8 bases matching TRBD1. The CDR3 length is 13 residues. CDR1 SGHRS and CDR2 YFSETQ come from the germline V gene. V trimming: 6 bases; J trimming: 10 bases; junction bases outside the gene matches: 8. The DNA of the CDR3 is TGCGCCAGCACCGAAGGACAGGGAGTGGAGCTGTTTTTT. This codes for CASTEGQGVELFF.